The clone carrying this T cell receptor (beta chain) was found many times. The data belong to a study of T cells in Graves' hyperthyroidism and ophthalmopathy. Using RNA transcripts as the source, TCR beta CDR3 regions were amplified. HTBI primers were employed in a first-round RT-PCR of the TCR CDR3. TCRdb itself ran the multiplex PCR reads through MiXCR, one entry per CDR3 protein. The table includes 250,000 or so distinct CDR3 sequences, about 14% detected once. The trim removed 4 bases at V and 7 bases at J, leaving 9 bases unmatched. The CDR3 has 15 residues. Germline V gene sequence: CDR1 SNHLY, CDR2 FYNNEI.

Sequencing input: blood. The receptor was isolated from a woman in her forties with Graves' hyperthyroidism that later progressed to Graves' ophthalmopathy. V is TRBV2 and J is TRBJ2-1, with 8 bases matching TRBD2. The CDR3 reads CASSGDGRAWNEQFF. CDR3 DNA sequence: TGTGCCAGCAGTGGCGACGGGAGGGCCTGGAATGAGCAGTTCTTC.